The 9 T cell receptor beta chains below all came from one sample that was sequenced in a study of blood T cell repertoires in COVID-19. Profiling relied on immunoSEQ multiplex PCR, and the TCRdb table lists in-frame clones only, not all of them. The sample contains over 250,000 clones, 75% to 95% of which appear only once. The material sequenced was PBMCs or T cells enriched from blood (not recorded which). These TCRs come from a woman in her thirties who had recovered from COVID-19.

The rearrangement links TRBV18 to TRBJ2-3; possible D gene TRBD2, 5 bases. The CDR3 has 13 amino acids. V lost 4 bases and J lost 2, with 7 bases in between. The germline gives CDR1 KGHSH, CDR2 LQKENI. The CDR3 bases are TGTGCCAGCTCACGAGGGTTCACAGATACGCAGTATTTT. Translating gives CASSRGFTDTQYF.

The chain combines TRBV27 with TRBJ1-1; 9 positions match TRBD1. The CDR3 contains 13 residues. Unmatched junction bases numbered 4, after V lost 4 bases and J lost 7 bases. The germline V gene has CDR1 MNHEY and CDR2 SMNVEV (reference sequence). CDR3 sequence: CASSWGQGREAFF. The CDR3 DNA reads TGTGCCAGCAGTTGGGGACAGGGCCGTGAAGCTTTCTTT.

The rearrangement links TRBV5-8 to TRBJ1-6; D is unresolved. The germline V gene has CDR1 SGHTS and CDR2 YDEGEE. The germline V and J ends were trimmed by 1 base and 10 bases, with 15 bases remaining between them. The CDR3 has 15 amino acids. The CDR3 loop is CASSLHWGGESPLHF. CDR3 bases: TGTGCCAGCAGCTTGCATTGGGGAGGCGAATCACCCCTCCACTTT.

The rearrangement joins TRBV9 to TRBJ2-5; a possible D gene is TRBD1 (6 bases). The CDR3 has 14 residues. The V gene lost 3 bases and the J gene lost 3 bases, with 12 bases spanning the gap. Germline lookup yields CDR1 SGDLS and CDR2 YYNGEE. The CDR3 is CASSAGQRKETQYF. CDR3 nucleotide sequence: TGTGCCAGCAGCGCGGGACAAAGGAAAGAGACCCAGTACTTC.

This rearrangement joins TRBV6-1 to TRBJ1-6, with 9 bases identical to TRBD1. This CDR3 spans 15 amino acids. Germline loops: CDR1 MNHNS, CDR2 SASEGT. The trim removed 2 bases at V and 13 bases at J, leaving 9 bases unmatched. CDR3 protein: CASSESGTGSSPLHF. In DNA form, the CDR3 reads TGTGCCAGCAGTGAAAGTGGGACAGGGAGTTCGCCCCTCCACTTT.

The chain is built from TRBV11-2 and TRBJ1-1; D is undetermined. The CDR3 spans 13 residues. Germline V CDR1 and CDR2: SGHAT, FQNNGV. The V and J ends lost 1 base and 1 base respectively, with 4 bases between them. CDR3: CASSLGQNTEAFF. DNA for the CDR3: TGTGCCAGCAGCTTAGGACAGAACACTGAAGCTTTCTTT.

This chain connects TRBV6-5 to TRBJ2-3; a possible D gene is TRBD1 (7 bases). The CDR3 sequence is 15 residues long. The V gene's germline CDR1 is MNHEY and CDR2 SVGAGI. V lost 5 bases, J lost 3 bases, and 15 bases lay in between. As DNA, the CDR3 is TGTGCCAGCAGTAGGACAGGCCGGGGGACAGATACGCAGTATTTT. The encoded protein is CASSRTGRGTDTQYF.

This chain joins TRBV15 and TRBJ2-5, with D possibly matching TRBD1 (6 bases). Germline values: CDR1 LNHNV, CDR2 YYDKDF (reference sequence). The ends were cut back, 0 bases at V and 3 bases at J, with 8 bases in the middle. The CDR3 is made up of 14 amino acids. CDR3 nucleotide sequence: TGTGCCACCAGCAGAGATACAGGGAAAGAGACCCAGTACTTC. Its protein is CATSRDTGKETQYF.

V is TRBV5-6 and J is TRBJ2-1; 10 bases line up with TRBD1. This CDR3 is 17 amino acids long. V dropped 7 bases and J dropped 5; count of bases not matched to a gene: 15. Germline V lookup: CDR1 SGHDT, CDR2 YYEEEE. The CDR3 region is CASRTPGQGWDNNEQFF. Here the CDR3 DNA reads TGTGCCAGCCGAACTCCGGGACAGGGGTGGGACAACAATGAGCAGTTCTTC.